This TCR beta chain was retrieved from a study of T cell responses to AZD1222 COVID-19 vaccine. Repertoires were generated with immunoSEQ multiplex PCR, while TCRdb's copy carries only in-frame clones and drops some. This sample yields nearly 100,000 clones, of which nearly 90% are seen a single time; over 2.5% belongs to the top ten. General study points: At study baseline, merely several AZD1222 recipients were seropositive.

This CDR3 is built from 12 residues. CDR1 is SGHTS, CDR2 YDEGEE, per germline. V dropped 2 bases and J dropped 3 bases, with 0 bases sitting between them. About this clone itself: Its antigen remains unknown.

V is TRBV5-8 and J is TRBJ1-6; D uncertain. This clonotype was sampled from an adult in good health. Sequences were derived from peripheral blood, sampled on day 0 of AZD1222 vaccination. The CDR3 DNA is TGTGCCAGCAGCTTCTATAATTCACCCCTCCACTTT. Protein: CASSFYNSPLHF.